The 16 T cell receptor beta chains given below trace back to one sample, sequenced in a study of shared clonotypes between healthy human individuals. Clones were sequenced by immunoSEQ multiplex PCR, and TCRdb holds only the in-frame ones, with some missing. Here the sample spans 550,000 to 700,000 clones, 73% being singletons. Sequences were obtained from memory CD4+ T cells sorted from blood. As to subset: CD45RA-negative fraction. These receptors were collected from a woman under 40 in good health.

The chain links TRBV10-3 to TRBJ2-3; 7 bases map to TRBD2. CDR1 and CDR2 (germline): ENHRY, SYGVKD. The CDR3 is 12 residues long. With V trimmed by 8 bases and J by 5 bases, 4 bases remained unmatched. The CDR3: CAIAGAGDTQYF. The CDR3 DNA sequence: TGTGCCATCGCGGGAGCTGGAGATACGCAGTATTTT.

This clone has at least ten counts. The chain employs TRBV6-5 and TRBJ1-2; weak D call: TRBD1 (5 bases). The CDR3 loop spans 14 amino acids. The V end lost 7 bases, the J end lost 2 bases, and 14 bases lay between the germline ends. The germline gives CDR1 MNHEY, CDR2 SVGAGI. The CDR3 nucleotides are TGTGCCAGCACTCCCCTCCCAGGGAACTATGGCTACACCTTC. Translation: CASTPLPGNYGYTF.

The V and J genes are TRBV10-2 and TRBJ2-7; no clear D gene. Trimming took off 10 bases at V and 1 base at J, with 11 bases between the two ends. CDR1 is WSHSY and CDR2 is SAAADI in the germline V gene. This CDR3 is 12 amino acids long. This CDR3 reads CATGPVSYEQYF. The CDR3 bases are TGCGCCACTGGACCGGTATCCTACGAGCAGTACTTC.

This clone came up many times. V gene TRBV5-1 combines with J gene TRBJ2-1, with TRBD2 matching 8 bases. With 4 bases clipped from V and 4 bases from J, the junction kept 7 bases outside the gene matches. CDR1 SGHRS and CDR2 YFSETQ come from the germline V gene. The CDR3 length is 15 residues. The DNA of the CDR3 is TGCGCCAGCAGCCCTGTAGCGGGAAATTACAATGAGCAGTTCTTC. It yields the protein CASSPVAGNYNEQFF.

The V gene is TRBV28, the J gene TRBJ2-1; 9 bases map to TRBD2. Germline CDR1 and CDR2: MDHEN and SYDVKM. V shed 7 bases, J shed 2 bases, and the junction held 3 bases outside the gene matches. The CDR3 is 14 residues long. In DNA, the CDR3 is TGTGCCAGCACCTCTAGCGGGACCTACAATGAGCAGTTCTTC. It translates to CASTSSGTYNEQFF.

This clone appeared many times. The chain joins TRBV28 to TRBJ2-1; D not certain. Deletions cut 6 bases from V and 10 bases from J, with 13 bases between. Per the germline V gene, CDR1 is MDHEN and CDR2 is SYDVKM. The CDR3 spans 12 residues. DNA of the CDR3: TGTGCCAGCAGCTCCCGGATCGTGGAGCAGTTCTTC. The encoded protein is CASSSRIVEQFF.

CDR3 sequence (DNA): TGTGCCAGCAGTGAGGGAATTCCGAAAGGCTACACCTTC. Protein sequence: CASSEGIPKGYTF. The V and J genes are TRBV28 and TRBJ1-2; D ambiguous. The CDR3 length is 13 residues. CDR1 is MDHEN and CDR2 is SYDVKM in the germline V gene. With 5 bases removed from V and 8 bases from J, the gap between germline ends came to 15 bases.

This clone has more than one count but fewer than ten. CDR3 sequence: CASSLLGASETQYF. CDR3 nucleotides: TGTGCCAGCAGCTTACTCGGGGCTAGCGAGACCCAGTACTTC. V is TRBV7-9 and J is TRBJ2-5; D might be TRBD1 or TRBD2, each matching 5 bases. This CDR3 is 14 amino acids long. The V gene lost 2 bases and the J gene lost 5 bases, with 12 bases spanning the gap. Germline V CDR1 and CDR2: SEHNR, FQNEAQ (reference sequence).

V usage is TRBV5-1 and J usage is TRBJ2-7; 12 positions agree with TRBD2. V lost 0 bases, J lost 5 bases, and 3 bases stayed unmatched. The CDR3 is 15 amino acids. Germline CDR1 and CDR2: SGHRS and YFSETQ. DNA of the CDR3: TGCGCCAGCAGCTTGGGACTAGCGGGAGTTAACGAGCAGTACTTC. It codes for CASSLGLAGVNEQYF.

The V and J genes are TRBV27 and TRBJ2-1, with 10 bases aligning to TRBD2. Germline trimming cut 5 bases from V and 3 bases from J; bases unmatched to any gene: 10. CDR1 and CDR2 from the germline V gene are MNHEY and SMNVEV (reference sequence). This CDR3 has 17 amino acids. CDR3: CASSPNKLAGNYNEQFF. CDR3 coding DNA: TGTGCCAGCAGTCCCAATAAACTAGCGGGAAACTACAATGAGCAGTTCTTC.

This chain's CDR3 is CASSLGTVNYGYTF. The CDR3 DNA is TGCGCCAGCAGCTTGGGGACAGTTAACTATGGCTACACCTTC. This sequence joins TRBV5-1 and TRBJ1-2, with D possibly matching TRBD1 (6 bases). V lost 0 bases and J 1 base, leaving 7 bases between the germline ends. CDR1 and CDR2 (germline): SGHRS, YFSETQ. The CDR3 runs 14 residues. The full variable domain, in which reference TRBV5-1 and TRBJ1-2 provide the parts outside the CDR3, is KAGVTQTPRYLIKTRGQQVTLSCSPISGHRSVSWYQQTPGQGLQFLFEYFSETQRNKGNFPGRFSGRQFSNSRSEMNVSTLELGDSALYLCASSLGTVNYGYTFGSGTRLTVV.

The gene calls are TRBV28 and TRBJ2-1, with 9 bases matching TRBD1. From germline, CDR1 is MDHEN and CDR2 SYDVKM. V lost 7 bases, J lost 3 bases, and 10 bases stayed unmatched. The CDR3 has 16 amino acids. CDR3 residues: CASTPGQGIYYNEQFF. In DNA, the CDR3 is TGTGCCAGCACCCCCGGACAGGGGATTTACTACAATGAGCAGTTCTTC.

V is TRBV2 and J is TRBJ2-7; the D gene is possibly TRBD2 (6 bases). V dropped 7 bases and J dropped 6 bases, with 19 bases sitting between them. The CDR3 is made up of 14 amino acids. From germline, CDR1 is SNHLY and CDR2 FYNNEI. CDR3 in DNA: TGTGCCAGCACTTGGCGGGATAGGAGGGTCGAGCAGTACTTC. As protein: CASTWRDRRVEQYF.

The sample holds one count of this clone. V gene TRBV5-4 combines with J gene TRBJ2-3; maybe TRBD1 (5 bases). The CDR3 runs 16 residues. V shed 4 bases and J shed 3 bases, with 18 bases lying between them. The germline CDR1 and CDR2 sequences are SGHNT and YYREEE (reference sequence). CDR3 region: CASSPAGQGWTDTQYF. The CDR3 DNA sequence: TGTGCCAGCAGCCCGGCTGGGCAGGGTTGGACAGATACGCAGTATTTT.

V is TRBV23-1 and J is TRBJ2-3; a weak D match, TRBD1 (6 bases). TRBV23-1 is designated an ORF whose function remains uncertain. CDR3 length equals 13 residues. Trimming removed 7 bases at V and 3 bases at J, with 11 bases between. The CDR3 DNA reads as TGCGCCAGCATCACTGACAGGACAGATACGCAGTATTTT. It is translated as CASITDRTDTQYF.

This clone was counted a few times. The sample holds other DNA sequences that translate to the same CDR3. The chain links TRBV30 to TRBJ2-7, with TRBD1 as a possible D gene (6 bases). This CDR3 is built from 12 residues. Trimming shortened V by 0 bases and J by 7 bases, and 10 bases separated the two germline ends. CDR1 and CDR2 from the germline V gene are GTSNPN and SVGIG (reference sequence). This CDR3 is CAWSVSGVEQYF. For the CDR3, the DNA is TGTGCCTGGAGTGTTTCAGGGGTTGAGCAGTACTTC.